The T cell receptor (beta chain) described here comes from a study of blood T cell repertoires in COVID-19. Original processing notes: Quantification of nucleated cells was approximated via reference gene primer amplification. Clones were sequenced by immunoSEQ multiplex PCR, and TCRdb holds only the in-frame ones, with some missing. The DNA gave D and trimming, while V, J and clone size come from that table. Of about 65,000 clones in the sample, roughly 79% were seen once. Germline V gene sequence: CDR1 SGHDN, CDR2 FVKESK. This CDR3 is 15 amino acids long. Trimming stripped 2 bases from V and 6 bases from J, with 13 bases between.

The source is a human donor in a cohort sampled during active COVID-19. This chain links TRBV14 with TRBJ2-2; weak D call: TRBD2 (5 bases). Sample: peripheral blood. This CDR3 reads CASSQNLIGAGELFF. The DNA of the CDR3 is TGTGCCAGCAGCCAAAACTTAATCGGGGCCGGGGAGCTGTTTTTT.